These 11 T cell receptor beta chains were sequenced from one sample in a study of siplizumab effects on memory and regulatory T cells. Profiled with immunoSEQ multiplex PCR; TCRdb holds only in-frame clones, not every one. This sample carries roughly 100,000 clones, about nine tenths of them seen once, and the ten largest clones take 12%. The sequenced material came from non-Treg CD4+ T cells sorted from blood. The source is a human donor in good health.

The chain employs TRBV30 and TRBJ1-2; the D gene is possibly TRBD1 (5 bases). Germline lookup yields CDR1 GTSNPN and CDR2 SVGIG (reference sequence). The V end was cut by 4 bases, the J end by 4 bases, with 16 bases between. This CDR3 spans 14 amino acids. The CDR3 loop is CAWIGLRGLYGYTF. The DNA for the CDR3 is TGTGCCTGGATTGGGCTTCGGGGACTCTATGGCTACACCTTC.

The chain recombines TRBV9 with TRBJ2-1; D not certain. CDR3 size: 14 residues. Germline-derived CDR1 and CDR2 are SGDLS and YYNGEE. V was shortened by 5 bases and J by 2 bases, with 11 bases between the two germline ends. CDR3 sequence reads: CASSKTGAYNEQFF. DNA for the CDR3: TGTGCCAGCAGTAAGACTGGGGCCTACAATGAGCAGTTCTTC.

The chain links TRBV7-3 to TRBJ2-7, with D possibly matching TRBD2 (5 bases). Germline V gene lookup returns CDR1 SGHTA and CDR2 FQGTGA. CDR3 size: 14 residues. Trimming left V 2 bases short and J 2 bases short, with 10 bases between. CDR3 DNA sequence: TGTGCCAGCAGCTTACGGACTCCTGCCTACGAGCAGTACTTC. Translated: CASSLRTPAYEQYF.

The CDR3 reads CASKLVAGPNEQFF. The CDR3, as DNA: TGTGCCTCCAAGTTAGTAGCGGGACCCAATGAGCAGTTCTTC. The V call is TRBV6-1, the J call TRBJ2-1, with 8 bases matching TRBD2. Germline V gives CDR1 MNHNS, CDR2 SASEGT. This CDR3 is built from 14 residues. The junction had 12 bases not matched to a gene; V was cut back by 11 bases and J by 6 bases.

This chain joins TRBV4-1 and TRBJ1-5; no definite D call. This CDR3 is 16 amino acids long. Germline V gene lookup returns CDR1 MGHRA and CDR2 YSYEKL. V gave up 0 bases and J gave up 6 bases, with 15 bases separating them. The CDR3 DNA follows: TGCGCCAGCAGCCAAGAAGCGGGGATTTCAGGTCAGCCCCAGCATTTT. The encoded protein is CASSQEAGISGQPQHF.

The chain carries TRBV30 and TRBJ2-7; TRBD1 is a possible D gene (5 bases). CDR1 GTSNPN and CDR2 SVGIG come from the germline V gene (reference sequence). The CDR3 extends over 13 amino acids. The ends were cut back, 4 bases at V and 0 bases at J, with 10 bases in the middle. The CDR3 is CAWNRQFSYEQYF. CDR3 DNA: TGTGCCTGGAACAGACAGTTCTCCTACGAGCAGTACTTC.

The chain links TRBV14 to TRBJ2-7; perhaps TRBD1 as D (5 bases). V was cut by 5 bases and J by 2 bases, with 13 bases left in between. CDR3 length: 14 amino acids. In germline, CDR1 is SGHDN, CDR2 FVKESK. The CDR3 reads CASSSSGSPYEQYF. The CDR3 DNA is TGTGCCAGCAGCTCATCAGGGTCCCCCTACGAGCAGTACTTC.

This clone was recorded once. This rearrangement joins TRBV7-8 to TRBJ2-1, with TRBD2 matching over 10 bases. J was trimmed by 4 bases and V by 10 bases; bases with no gene match: 7. The germline V gene encodes CDR1 SGHVS and CDR2 FQNEAQ. The CDR3 covers 14 residues. CDR3 coding DNA: TGTGCCACACATCCGGGACTAGCGTACAATGAGCAGTTCTTC. Translating gives CATHPGLAYNEQFF.

The chain carries TRBV6-5 and TRBJ1-2; 8 bases map to TRBD1. Per germline, CDR1 MNHEY and CDR2 SVGAGI. The CDR3 sequence is 15 residues long. The trim removed 6 bases at V and 5 bases at J, leaving 11 bases unmatched. DNA for the CDR3: TGTGCCAGCAGGCAATCCGGACAGGGACGGTATGGCTACACCTTC. As protein: CASRQSGQGRYGYTF.

The chain couples TRBV4-1 to TRBJ1-1; D is uncertain. Trimming removed 2 bases at V and 1 base at J, with 14 bases between. Germline V gives CDR1 MGHRA, CDR2 YSYEKL. The CDR3 length is 16 residues. CDR3 amino acids: CASSQPLGRKNTEAFF. The CDR3 DNA reads TGCGCCAGCAGCCAACCCCTAGGACGGAAGAACACTGAAGCTTTCTTT.

This clone has a single count. The chain couples TRBV11-3 to TRBJ1-4, with unresolved D. Between the trimmed V and J ends, which lost 2 bases and 10 bases, there was a span of 14 bases. The CDR3 has 14 residues. Germline CDR1 SGHNT, CDR2 YENEEA. The CDR3 DNA sequence: TGTGCCAGCAGCTTAAACAACCTCCCGGGAAAACTGTTTTTT. This encodes CASSLNNLPGKLFF.